The rows below give T cell receptor beta chains drawn from one sample of a study of Tregs in tolerant kidney transplant recipients. The data were produced by immunoSEQ multiplex PCR, yet TCRdb's version contains in-frame clones alone and is incomplete. The sample has tens of thousands of clones, approximately 83% seen once; the top ten hold 2.1%. The input for sequencing was Tregs from blood, taken before the transplant. The receptors stem from a human donor who received a combined kidney and bone marrow transplant. Each CDR3 is given with its conserved first and last residue. D genes are given only for firm matches. Size tells how often a clone was seen (once, few, many) or the class of an expanded clone, and some rows leave it out.

v_gene: TRBV5-1; d_gene: TRBD2; abundance: NA; j_gene: TRBJ2-1; CDR3nt: TGCGCCAGCAGCTCAAGGACTAGCGGGGGGAATGAGCAGTTCTTC; CDR3aa: CASSSRTSGGNEQFF
v_gene: TRBV18; d_gene: NA; abundance: NA; j_gene: TRBJ1-4; CDR3nt: TGTGCCAGCTCACCGTACGGGATCGGGGAAAAACTGTTTTTT; CDR3aa: CASSPYGIGEKLFF
v_gene: TRBV28; d_gene: NA; abundance: NA; j_gene: TRBJ2-7; CDR3nt: TGTGCCAGCAGTGCCCCCGGGGCAGGGGACCACGAGCAGTACTTC; CDR3aa: CASSAPGAGDHEQYF
v_gene: TRBV5-6; d_gene: TRBD2; abundance: NA; j_gene: TRBJ2-3; CDR3nt: TGTGCCAGCAACTTGGCCTGGACTAGCGGGAAAGATACGCAGTATTTT; CDR3aa: CASNLAWTSGKDTQYF
v_gene: TRBV15; d_gene: NA; abundance: NA; j_gene: TRBJ2-7; CDR3nt: TGTGCCACCAGCAGAGTTGGAGGGGGGTACGAGCAGTACTTC; CDR3aa: CATSRVGGGYEQYF
v_gene: TRBV5-1; d_gene: NA; abundance: NA; j_gene: TRBJ2-5; CDR3nt: TGCGCCAGCGGGCTCGGCAGACAAGAGACCCAGTACTTC; CDR3aa: CASGLGRQETQYF
v_gene: TRBV6-1; d_gene: NA; abundance: NA; j_gene: TRBJ1-2; CDR3nt: TGTGCCAGCAGTGAGACCCGGCGGCGGGGGAAAGGCTACACCTTC; CDR3aa: CASSETRRRGKGYTF
v_gene: TRBV6-1; d_gene: NA; abundance: NA; j_gene: TRBJ1-1; CDR3nt: TGTGCCAGCAAGGGGGTGTCGGACACTGAAGCTTTCTTT; CDR3aa: CASKGVSDTEAFF
v_gene: TRBV6-1; d_gene: NA; abundance: NA; j_gene: TRBJ2-7; CDR3nt: TGTGCCAGCAGACGAGACCCAACCTACGAGCAGTACTTC; CDR3aa: CASRRDPTYEQYF
v_gene: TRBV6-1; d_gene: NA; abundance: NA; j_gene: TRBJ2-7; CDR3nt: TGTGCCAGCAGGCCCCCCACGGTCAGACAGCAGTACTTC; CDR3aa: CASRPPTVRQQYF
v_gene: TRBV2; d_gene: NA; abundance: NA; j_gene: TRBJ1-1; CDR3nt: TGTGCCAGCGGGCCACATGAAGCTTTCTTT; CDR3aa: CASGPHEAFF
v_gene: TRBV19; d_gene: NA; abundance: NA; j_gene: TRBJ2-1; CDR3nt: TGTGCCAGTAGTATACAGGTACGGGGGGCCGGCAATGAGCAGTTCTTC; CDR3aa: CASSIQVRGAGNEQFF
v_gene: TRBV5-1; d_gene: NA; abundance: NA; j_gene: TRBJ1-1; CDR3nt: TGCGCCAGCAGCTTTAAGGTTACGAACACTGAAGCTTTCTTT; CDR3aa: CASSFKVTNTEAFF
v_gene: TRBV9; d_gene: NA; abundance: NA; j_gene: TRBJ1-5; CDR3nt: TGTGCCAGCAGCGTAGACTTTCGTCAGCCCCAGCATTTT; CDR3aa: CASSVDFRQPQHF
v_gene: TRBV28; d_gene: NA; abundance: few; j_gene: TRBJ1-4; CDR3nt: TGTGCCAGCAGTTCGCCAAAGGGCTTTAATGAAAAACTGTTTTTT; CDR3aa: CASSSPKGFNEKLFF
v_gene: TRBV25-1; d_gene: NA; abundance: NA; j_gene: TRBJ1-6; CDR3nt: TGTGCCAGCAGTCTGAGGGGGGTCGTCGGTTCACCCCTCCACTTT; CDR3aa: CASSLRGVVGSPLHF
v_gene: TRBV6-1; d_gene: NA; abundance: NA; j_gene: TRBJ2-7; CDR3nt: TGTGCCAGCAGCCTGCCGGGCAGGACCTACGAGCAGTACTTC; CDR3aa: CASSLPGRTYEQYF
v_gene: TRBV15; d_gene: NA; abundance: NA; j_gene: TRBJ1-1; CDR3nt: TGTGCCACCAGCAGGGCCCGAGGGTCCCGGGGAGCTTTCTTT; CDR3aa: CATSRARGSRGAFF
v_gene: TRBV5-1; d_gene: NA; abundance: NA; j_gene: TRBJ2-7; CDR3nt: TGCGCCAGCAGCTCGGGACAACCCTACGAGCAGTACTTC; CDR3aa: CASSSGQPYEQYF
v_gene: TRBV7-9; d_gene: NA; abundance: NA; j_gene: TRBJ1-5; CDR3nt: TGTGCCAGCAGCCTCGGCCAGGCTGGGTCCTGGGGTCAGCCCCAGCATTTT; CDR3aa: CASSLGQAGSWGQPQHF
v_gene: TRBV2; d_gene: NA; abundance: NA; j_gene: TRBJ2-1; CDR3nt: TGTGCCAGCGGGGTCCCCCCCTACAATGAGCAGTTCTTC; CDR3aa: CASGVPPYNEQFF
v_gene: TRBV10-1; d_gene: NA; abundance: NA; j_gene: TRBJ2-2; CDR3nt: TGCGCCAGCAGTGCCGGCGGGCTGAACACCGGGGAGCTGTTTTTT; CDR3aa: CASSAGGLNTGELFF